This T cell receptor beta chain was sequenced in a study of blood T cell repertoires in COVID-19. The CDR3 runs to 14 residues. Germline lookup yields CDR1 MNHNY and CDR2 SVGAGI (reference sequence). V shed 7 bases and J 6 bases; nucleotides not matched to a gene: 8. Libraries were prepared by immunoSEQ multiplex PCR; TCRdb keeps only in-frame clonotypes and omits some of them. The repertoire holds 200,000 to 300,000 clones, with 75% to 90% as singletons. The sequenced sample was peripheral blood. The sequence was collected from a man aged 55 to 70 who had recovered from COVID-19. V is TRBV6-6 and J is TRBJ2-1, with 8 bases lining up with TRBD1. The CDR3 nucleotides read TGTGCCAGCACGGTGACAGGGGAACGCAATGAGCAGTTCTTC. It codes for CASTVTGERNEQFF.